This passage covers 14 T cell receptor beta chains from one sample sequenced in a study of T cell responses to AZD1222 COVID-19 vaccine. The assay was immunoSEQ multiplex PCR, and TCRdb's table has in-frame clones only and misses some. The sample yields approximately 110,000 clones, around 87% seen once. This sample comprised peripheral blood, obtained 28 days after the second AZD1222 dose. The receptors were gathered from an adult who received the AZD1222 COVID-19 vaccine.

The DNA of the CDR3 is TGTGCCAGCAGCCAAACCGACAGGGGAGCATCACCCCTCCACTTT. Translated: CASSQTDRGASPLHF. V and J are TRBV4-2 and TRBJ1-6, with 8 bases identical to TRBD1. The CDR3 runs 15 residues. Per the germline V gene, CDR1 is LGHNA and CDR2 is YNFKEQ. Trimming removed 2 bases from V and 10 bases from J; junction bases left unmatched: 7.

V is TRBV5-5 and J is TRBJ2-5, with D possibly being TRBD1 or TRBD2 (5 bases each). This CDR3 region has 13 residues. Trimming took off 5 bases at V and 5 bases at J, with 13 bases between the two ends. Germline V gene data show CDR1 as SGHKS and CDR2 as YYEKEE (reference sequence). CDR3: CASRPWDVETQYF. CDR3 sequence (DNA): TGTGCCAGCAGACCGTGGGACGTGGAGACCCAGTACTTC.

V and J are TRBV4-3 and TRBJ2-5; no clear D gene. This CDR3 has 15 amino acids. V lost 3 bases to trimming and J lost 2 bases, with 13 bases between them. CDR1 and CDR2 (germline): LGHNA, YSLEER. The CDR3 loop reads CASSQGFIGQETQYF. For the CDR3, the DNA is TGCGCCAGCAGCCAGGGGTTTATCGGTCAAGAGACCCAGTACTTC.

V usage is TRBV9 and J usage is TRBJ2-7; D might be TRBD1 (6 bases). The CDR3 extends over 16 amino acids. Looked up from germline, CDR1 is SGDLS and CDR2 is YYNGEE. V was cut by 3 bases and J by 0 bases, with 16 bases left in between. This chain's CDR3 is CASSEGGQGSSYEQYF. CDR3 nucleotide sequence: TGTGCCAGCAGCGAAGGCGGGCAGGGGAGCTCCTACGAGCAGTACTTC.

By share of the sample, this clone is medium-sized (0.01 to 0.1%). This chain uses TRBV24-1 with TRBJ2-3; D may be TRBD2 (5 bases). Germline lookup yields CDR1 KGHDR and CDR2 SFDVKD. V was shortened by 3 bases and J by 8 bases, with 14 bases between the two germline ends. The CDR3 sequence is 14 residues long. The CDR3 region has the DNA TGTGCCACCAGTGATCTTGGACCTGCGGGTACGCAGTATTTT. This codes for CATSDLGPAGTQYF.

The chain is built from TRBV19 and TRBJ1-2, with unresolved D. Trimming took 7 bases from V and 8 from J, leaving 14 bases between them. CDR1 LNHDA and CDR2 SQIVND come from the germline V gene (reference sequence). This CDR3 is built from 12 residues. As DNA, the CDR3 is TGTGCCAGTACCGGATCAAGAACCGGCTACACCTTC. It is translated as CASTGSRTGYTF.

The gene calls are TRBV2 and TRBJ1-5; 7 nucleotides line up with TRBD1. V dropped 4 bases and J dropped 3; count of bases not matched to a gene: 6. This CDR3 has 15 amino acids. The V gene's germline CDR1 is SNHLY and CDR2 FYNNEI. The CDR3 loop is CASSVHRGNNQPQHF. CDR3 DNA: TGTGCCAGCAGTGTGCACAGGGGAAACAATCAGCCCCAGCATTTT. Complete variable domain (other parts from reference TRBV2 and TRBJ1-5): EPEVTQTPSHQVTQMGQEVILRCVPISNHLYFYWYRQILGQKVEFLVSFYNNEISEKSEIFDDQFSVERPDGSNFTLKIRSTKLEDSAMYFCASSVHRGNNQPQHFGDGTRLSIL.

V usage is TRBV6-6 and J usage is TRBJ2-3, with TRBD2 matching 13 bases. V lost 0 bases, J lost 5 bases, and 2 bases stayed unmatched. From germline, CDR1 is MNHNY and CDR2 SVGAGI (reference sequence). The CDR3 is made up of 16 amino acids. The CDR3 sequence is CASSYSTSGGRDTQYF. As DNA, the CDR3 is TGTGCCAGCAGTTACTCGACTAGCGGGGGGAGAGATACGCAGTATTTT.

The CDR3 region has the DNA TGTGCCAGCAGCTCCTTGGGTGAGCAGTTCTTC. Encoded protein: CASSSLGEQFF. The chain joins TRBV7-9 to TRBJ2-1; no clear D gene. Germline values: CDR1 SEHNR, CDR2 FQNEAQ (reference sequence). This CDR3 region has 11 residues. Trimming took 4 bases from V and 9 from J, leaving 7 bases between them.

The chain employs TRBV7-6 and TRBJ1-3; D is unclear. This CDR3 contains 13 residues. V was shortened by 5 bases and J by 1 base, with 6 bases between the two germline ends. Germline CDR1 SGHVS, CDR2 FNYEAQ. In DNA form, the CDR3 reads TGTGCCAGCAGCCAGGTTTCTGGAAACACCATATATTTT. Protein product: CASSQVSGNTIYF.

The gene calls are TRBV28 and TRBJ1-4, with a possible D match to TRBD1 (5 bases). V lost 6 bases to trimming and J lost 10 bases, with 9 bases between them. This CDR3 has 11 residues. Germline CDR1 and CDR2: MDHEN and SYDVKM. The CDR3 reads CASRGGVKLFF. For the CDR3, the DNA is TGTGCCAGCAGGGGGGGGGTAAAACTGTTTTTT.

The chain combines TRBV5-6 with TRBJ1-2, with 9 bases that match TRBD1. CDR1 SGHDT and CDR2 YYEEEE come from the germline V gene. J lost 6 bases, V lost 4 bases, and 4 bases had no gene match. The CDR3 loop spans 13 amino acids. CDR3 sequence reads: CASSGGQGHGYTF. The CDR3 DNA follows: TGTGCCAGCAGCGGGGGACAGGGCCATGGCTACACCTTC. Supplemented by reference TRBV5-6 and TRBJ1-2, the full variable domain reads DAGVTQSPTHLIKTRGQQVTLRCSPKSGHDTVSWYQQALGQGPQFIFQYYEEEERQRGNFPDRFSGHQFPNYSSELNVNALLLGDSALYLCASSGGQGHGYTFGSGTRLTVV.

The V call is TRBV6-5, the J call TRBJ2-7; weak D call: TRBD1 (6 bases). The CDR3 contains 14 residues. Germline loops: CDR1 MNHEY, CDR2 SVGAGI. Trimming removed 4 bases at V and 2 bases at J, with 12 bases between. Written as DNA, the CDR3 is TGTGCCAGCAGTTCGACAGGCCTCCCCTACGAGCAGTACTTC. Translating it yields CASSSTGLPYEQYF.

J is TRBJ2-7 and V is TRBV29-1, with D perhaps TRBD2 (5 bases). Trimming took 6 bases from V and 0 from J, leaving 18 bases between them. This CDR3 has 15 amino acids. In germline, CDR1 is SQVTM, CDR2 ANQGSEA. CDR3 loop: CSVKPTRGYSYEQYF. In DNA form, the CDR3 reads TGCAGCGTGAAACCCACTAGAGGGTACTCCTACGAGCAGTACTTC.